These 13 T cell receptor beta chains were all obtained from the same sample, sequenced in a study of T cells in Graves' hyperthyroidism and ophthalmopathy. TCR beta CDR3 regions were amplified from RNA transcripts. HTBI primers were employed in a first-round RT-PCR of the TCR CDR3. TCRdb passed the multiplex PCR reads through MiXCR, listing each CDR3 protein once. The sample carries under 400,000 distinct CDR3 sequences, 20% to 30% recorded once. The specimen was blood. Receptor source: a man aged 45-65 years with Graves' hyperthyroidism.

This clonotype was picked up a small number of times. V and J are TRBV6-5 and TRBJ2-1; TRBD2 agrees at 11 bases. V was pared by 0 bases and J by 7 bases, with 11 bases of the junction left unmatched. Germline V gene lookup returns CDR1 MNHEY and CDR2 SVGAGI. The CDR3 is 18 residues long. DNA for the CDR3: TGTGCCAGCAGTTACTCTTGGGTAGCGGGAGGGCCAGGGAATGAGCAGTTCTTC. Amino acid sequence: CASSYSWVAGGPGNEQFF.

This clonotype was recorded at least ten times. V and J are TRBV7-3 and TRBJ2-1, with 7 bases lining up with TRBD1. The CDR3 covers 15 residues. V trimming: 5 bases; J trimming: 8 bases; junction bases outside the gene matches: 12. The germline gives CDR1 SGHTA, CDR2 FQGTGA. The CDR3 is CASSHPGQYGDEQFF. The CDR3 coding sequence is TGTGCCAGCAGCCATCCGGGACAGTACGGCGATGAGCAGTTCTTC.

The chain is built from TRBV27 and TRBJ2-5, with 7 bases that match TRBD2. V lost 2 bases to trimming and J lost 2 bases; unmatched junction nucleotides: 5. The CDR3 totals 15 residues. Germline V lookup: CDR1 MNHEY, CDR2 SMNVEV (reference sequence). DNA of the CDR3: TGTGCCAGCAGTTTAAATCCGGGACTACAAGAGACCCAGTACTTC. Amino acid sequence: CASSLNPGLQETQYF.

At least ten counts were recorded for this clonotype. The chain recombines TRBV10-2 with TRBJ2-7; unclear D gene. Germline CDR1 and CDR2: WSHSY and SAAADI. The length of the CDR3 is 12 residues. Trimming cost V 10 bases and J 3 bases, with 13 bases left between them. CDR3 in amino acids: CATRYMDYEQYF. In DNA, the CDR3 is TGCGCCACCCGTTACATGGACTACGAGCAGTACTTC.

CDR3 residues: CASIKVMNTEAFF. CDR3 in DNA: TGTGCCAGCATAAAGGTCATGAACACTGAAGCTTTCTTT. This chain links TRBV6-1 with TRBJ1-1; D gene uncertain. CDR3 length: 13 residues. Germline V gene sequence: CDR1 MNHNS, CDR2 SASEGT. The V gene lost 7 bases and the J gene lost 0 bases, with 9 bases spanning the gap.

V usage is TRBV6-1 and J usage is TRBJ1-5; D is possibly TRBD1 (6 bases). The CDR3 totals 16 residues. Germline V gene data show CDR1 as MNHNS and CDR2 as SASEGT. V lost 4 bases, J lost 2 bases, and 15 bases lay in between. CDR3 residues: CASSVWGPGGNQPQHF. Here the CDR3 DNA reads TGTGCCAGCAGTGTTTGGGGGCCAGGCGGCAATCAGCCCCAGCATTTT.

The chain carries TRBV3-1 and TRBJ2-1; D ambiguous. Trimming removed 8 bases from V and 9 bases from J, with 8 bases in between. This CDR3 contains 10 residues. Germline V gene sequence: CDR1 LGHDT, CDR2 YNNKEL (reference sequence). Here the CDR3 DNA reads TGTGCCAGCTCCAATGGTGAGCAGTTCTTC. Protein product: CASSNGEQFF.

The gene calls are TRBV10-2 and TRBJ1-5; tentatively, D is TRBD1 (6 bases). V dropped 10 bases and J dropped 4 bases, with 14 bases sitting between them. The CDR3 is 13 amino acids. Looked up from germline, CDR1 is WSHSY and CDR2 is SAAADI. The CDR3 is CATTDRQNQPQHF. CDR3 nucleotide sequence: TGCGCCACCACTGACAGGCAGAATCAGCCCCAGCATTTT.

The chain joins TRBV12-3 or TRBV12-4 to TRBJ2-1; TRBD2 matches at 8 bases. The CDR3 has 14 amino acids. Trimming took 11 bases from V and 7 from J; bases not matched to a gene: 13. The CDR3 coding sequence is TGTGCCTCCAGGTCAGCGGGAGATAGTAATGAGCAGTTCTTC. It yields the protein CASRSAGDSNEQFF.

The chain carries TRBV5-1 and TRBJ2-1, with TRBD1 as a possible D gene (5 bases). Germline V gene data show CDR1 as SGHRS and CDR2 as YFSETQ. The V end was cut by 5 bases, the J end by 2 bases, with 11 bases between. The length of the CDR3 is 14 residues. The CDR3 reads CASRQTDAYNEQFF. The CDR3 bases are TGCGCCAGCAGGCAGACAGACGCCTACAATGAGCAGTTCTTC.

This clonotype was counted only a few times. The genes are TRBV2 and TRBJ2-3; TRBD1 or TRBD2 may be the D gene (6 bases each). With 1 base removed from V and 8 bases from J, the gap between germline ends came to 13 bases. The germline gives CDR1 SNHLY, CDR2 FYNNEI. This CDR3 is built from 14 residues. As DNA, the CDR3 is TGTGCCAGCAGTGAAGTAGGGGGGCACGGTACGCAGTATTTT. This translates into CASSEVGGHGTQYF. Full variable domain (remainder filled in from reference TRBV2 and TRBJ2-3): EPEVTQTPSHQVTQMGQEVILRCVPISNHLYFYWYRQILGQKVEFLVSFYNNEISEKSEIFDDQFSVERPDGSNFTLKIRSTKLEDSAMYFCASSEVGGHGTQYFGPGTRLTVL.

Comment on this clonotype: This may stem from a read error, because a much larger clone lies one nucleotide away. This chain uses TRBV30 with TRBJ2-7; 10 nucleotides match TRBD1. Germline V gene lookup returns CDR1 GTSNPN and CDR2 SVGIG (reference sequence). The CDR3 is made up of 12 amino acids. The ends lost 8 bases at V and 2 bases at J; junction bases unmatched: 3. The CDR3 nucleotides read TGTGCCACGGGACAGGGGCCCTACGAGCAGTACTTC. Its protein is CATGQGPYEQYF.

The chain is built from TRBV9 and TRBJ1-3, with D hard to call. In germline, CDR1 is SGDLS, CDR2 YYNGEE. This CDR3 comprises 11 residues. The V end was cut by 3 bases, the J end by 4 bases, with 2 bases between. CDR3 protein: CASSGGNTIYF. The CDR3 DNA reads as TGTGCCAGCAGCGGGGGAAACACCATATATTTT.